The entry below describes one T cell receptor beta chain. Its specificity is not known. These data are taken from a study of cytomegalovirus exposure and HLA in healthy donors. Study-wide context: Approximately 190 million T cells yielded approximately 100 million unique TCR beta sequences, as an earlier analysis found.

V trimming: 6 bases; J trimming: 0 bases; junction bases outside the gene matches: 5. The CDR3 spans 14 residues. Germline-derived CDR1 and CDR2 are ENHRY and SYGVKD. General study findings and limits: What was likely a sequencing artifact was a cluster of highly shared sequence variants.

PCR primers comprised 60 Vbeta and 13 Jbeta primers. Generated by immunoSEQ multiplex PCR, the TCRdb table keeps only in-frame clones and is missing some. This table holds some 150,000 clones, roughly 80% found once. The sequenced material came from PBMCs. The clonotype was recovered from a woman aged 18 to 35 in good health and CMV-seronegative. The J gene is TRBJ2-7, the V gene TRBV10-3; 7 bases align to TRBD1. CDR3 region: CAIRPTGSSYEQYF. CDR3 sequence (DNA): TGTGCCATCAGACCGACAGGGAGCTCCTACGAGCAGTACTTC.